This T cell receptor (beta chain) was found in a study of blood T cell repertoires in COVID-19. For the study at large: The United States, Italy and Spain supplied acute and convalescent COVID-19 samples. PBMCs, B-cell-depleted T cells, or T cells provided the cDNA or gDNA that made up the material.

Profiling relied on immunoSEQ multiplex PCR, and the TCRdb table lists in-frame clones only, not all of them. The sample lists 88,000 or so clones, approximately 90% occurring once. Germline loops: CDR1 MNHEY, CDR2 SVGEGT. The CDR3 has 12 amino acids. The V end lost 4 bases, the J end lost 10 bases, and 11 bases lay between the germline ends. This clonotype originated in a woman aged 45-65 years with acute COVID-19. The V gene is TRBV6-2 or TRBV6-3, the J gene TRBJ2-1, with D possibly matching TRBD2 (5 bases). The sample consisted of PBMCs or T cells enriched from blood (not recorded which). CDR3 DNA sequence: TGTGCCAGCAGTTCACTAGGTTGGGAGCAGTTCTTC. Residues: CASSSLGWEQFF.